The clone carrying this T cell receptor (beta chain) was recorded at least ten times. This sample was included in a study of naive and memory T cell subsets. The germline CDR1 and CDR2 sequences are SGHAT and FQNNGV. The V end was cut by 1 base, the J end by 5 bases, with 8 bases between. The CDR3 loop spans 14 amino acids. Ligated cDNA underwent four rounds of PCR with nested alpha and beta constant region primers and SP2. Alpha and beta constant region primers primed reverse transcription for blood and skin samples. From the 5' RACE reads, TCRdb called clonotypes with MiXCR, one entry per CDR3 protein. The data show 56,000 or so distinct CDR3 sequences, with 6% to 8% seen just once and approximately 9.4% held by the top ten. The library had UMIs added by 3' ligation of an oligonucleotide to TCR cDNA.

The clonotype originates from a female donor in good health. The genes are TRBV11-2 and TRBJ2-2; D tentatively reads TRBD1 or TRBD2 (5 bases each). The chain's CDR3 is CASSLAGGTGELFF. In nucleotides, the CDR3 is TGTGCCAGCAGCTTAGCTGGGGGAACCGGGGAGCTGTTTTTT. The complete variable domain, with remaining parts taken from reference TRBV11-2 and TRBJ2-2, reads EAGVAQSPRYKIIEKRQSVAFWCNPISGHATLYWYQQILGQGPKLLIQFQNNGVVDDSQLPKDRFSAERLKGVDSTLKIQPAKLEDSAVYLCASSLAGGTGELFFGEGSRLTVL.